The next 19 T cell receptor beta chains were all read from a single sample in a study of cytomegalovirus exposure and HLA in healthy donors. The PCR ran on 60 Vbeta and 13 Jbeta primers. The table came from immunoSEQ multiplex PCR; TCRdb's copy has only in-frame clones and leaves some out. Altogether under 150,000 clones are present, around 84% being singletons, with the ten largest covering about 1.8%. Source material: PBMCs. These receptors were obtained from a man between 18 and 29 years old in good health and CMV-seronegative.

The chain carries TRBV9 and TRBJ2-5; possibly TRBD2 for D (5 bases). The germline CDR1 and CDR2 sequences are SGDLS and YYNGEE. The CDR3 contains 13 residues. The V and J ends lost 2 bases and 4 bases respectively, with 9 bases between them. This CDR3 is CASSVGGGETQYF. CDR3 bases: TGTGCCAGCAGCGTTGGTGGAGGAGAGACCCAGTACTTC.

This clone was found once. The CDR3 here is CATSRDPGVSYGYTF. CDR3 nucleotide sequence: TGTGCCACCAGCAGAGATCCGGGGGTATCGTATGGCTACACCTTC. This chain uses TRBV15 with TRBJ1-2; weak D call: TRBD1 (5 bases). Between the trimmed V and J ends, which lost 0 bases and 5 bases, there was a span of 13 bases. Germline V gives CDR1 LNHNV, CDR2 YYDKDF (reference sequence). This CDR3 has 15 residues.

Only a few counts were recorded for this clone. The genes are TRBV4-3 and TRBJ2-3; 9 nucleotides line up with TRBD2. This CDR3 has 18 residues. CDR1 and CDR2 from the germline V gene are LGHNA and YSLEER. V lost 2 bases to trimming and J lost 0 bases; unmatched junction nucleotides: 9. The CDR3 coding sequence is TGCGCCAGCAGCCAAAATCCGGCGGGGGGGCTCAGCACAGATACGCAGTATTTT. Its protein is CASSQNPAGGLSTDTQYF.

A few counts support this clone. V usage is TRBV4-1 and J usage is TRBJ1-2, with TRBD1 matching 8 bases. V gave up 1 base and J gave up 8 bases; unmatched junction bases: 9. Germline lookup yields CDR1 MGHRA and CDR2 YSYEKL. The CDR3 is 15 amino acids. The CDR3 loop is CASSQGGQASSGYTF. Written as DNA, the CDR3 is TGCGCCAGCAGCCAAGGGGGACAGGCGTCCTCCGGCTACACCTTC.

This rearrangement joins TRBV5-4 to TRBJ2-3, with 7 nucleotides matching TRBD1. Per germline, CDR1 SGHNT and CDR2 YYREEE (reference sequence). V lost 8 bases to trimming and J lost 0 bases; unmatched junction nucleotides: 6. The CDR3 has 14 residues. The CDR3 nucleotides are TGTGCCAGTTCTCAGGGGGTGAGCACAGATACGCAGTATTTT. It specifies CASSQGVSTDTQYF.

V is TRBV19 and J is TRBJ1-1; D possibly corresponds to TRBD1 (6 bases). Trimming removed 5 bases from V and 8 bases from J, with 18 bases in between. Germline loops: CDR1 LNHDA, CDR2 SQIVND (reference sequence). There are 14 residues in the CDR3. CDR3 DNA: TGTGCCAGTAGTGCCTACAGGGAATATAGAGAAGCTTTCTTT. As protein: CASSAYREYREAFF. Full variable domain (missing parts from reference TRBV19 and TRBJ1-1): DGGITQSPKYLFRKEGQNVTLSCEQNLNHDAMYWYRQDPGQGLRLIYYSQIVNDFQKGDIAEGYSVSREKKESFPLTVTSAQKNPTAFYLCASSAYREYREAFFGQGTRLTVV.

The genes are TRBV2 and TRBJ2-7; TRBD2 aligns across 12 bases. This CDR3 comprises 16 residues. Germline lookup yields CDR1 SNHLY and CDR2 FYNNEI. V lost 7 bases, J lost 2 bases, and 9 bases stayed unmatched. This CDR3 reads CASTPGASGGAYEQYF. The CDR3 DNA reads TGTGCCAGCACCCCGGGGGCTAGCGGGGGGGCCTACGAGCAGTACTTC.

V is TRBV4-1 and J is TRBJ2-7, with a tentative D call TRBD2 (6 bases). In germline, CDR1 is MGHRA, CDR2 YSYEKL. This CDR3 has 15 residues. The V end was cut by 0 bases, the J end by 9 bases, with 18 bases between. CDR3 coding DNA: TGCGCCAGCAGCCAAGATACGGGACGGGGGTCCGGGCAGTACTTC. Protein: CASSQDTGRGSGQYF.

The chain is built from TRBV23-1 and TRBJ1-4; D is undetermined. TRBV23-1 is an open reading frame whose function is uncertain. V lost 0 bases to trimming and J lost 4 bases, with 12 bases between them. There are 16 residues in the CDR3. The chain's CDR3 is CASSQSVASNNEKLFF. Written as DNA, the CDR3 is TGCGCCAGCAGTCAATCCGTAGCCAGCAATAATGAAAAACTGTTTTTT.

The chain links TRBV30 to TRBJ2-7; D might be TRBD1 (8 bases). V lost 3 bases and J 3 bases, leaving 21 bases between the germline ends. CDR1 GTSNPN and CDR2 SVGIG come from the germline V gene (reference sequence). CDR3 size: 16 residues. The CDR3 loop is CAWREQGGYPLYEQYF. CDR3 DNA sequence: TGTGCCTGGAGGGAACAGGGGGGGTATCCCCTCTACGAGCAGTACTTC.

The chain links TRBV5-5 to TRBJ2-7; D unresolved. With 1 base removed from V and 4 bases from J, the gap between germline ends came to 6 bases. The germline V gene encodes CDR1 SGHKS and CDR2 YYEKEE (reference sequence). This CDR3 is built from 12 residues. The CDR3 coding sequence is TGTGCCAGCAGCTTGAGAGGATACGAGCAGTACTTC. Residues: CASSLRGYEQYF.

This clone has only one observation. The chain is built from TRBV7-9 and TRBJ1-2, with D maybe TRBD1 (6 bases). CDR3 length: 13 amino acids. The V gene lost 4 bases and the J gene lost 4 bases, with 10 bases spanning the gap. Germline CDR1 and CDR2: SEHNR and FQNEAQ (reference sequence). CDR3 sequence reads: CASSYTGIYGYTF. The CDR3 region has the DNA TGTGCCAGCAGCTATACAGGGATCTATGGCTACACCTTC.

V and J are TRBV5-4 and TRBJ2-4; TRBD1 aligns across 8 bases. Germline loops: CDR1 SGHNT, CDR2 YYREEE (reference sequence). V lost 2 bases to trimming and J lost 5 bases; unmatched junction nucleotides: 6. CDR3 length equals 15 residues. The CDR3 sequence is CASSFSGTGQNIQYF. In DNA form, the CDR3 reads TGTGCCAGCAGCTTTTCCGGGACAGGCCAAAACATTCAGTACTTC.

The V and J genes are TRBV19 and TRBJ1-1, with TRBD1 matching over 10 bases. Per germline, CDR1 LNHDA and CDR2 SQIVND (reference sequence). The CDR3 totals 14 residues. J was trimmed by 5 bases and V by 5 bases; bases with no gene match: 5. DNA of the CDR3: TGTGCCAGTAGTGACAGGGGGCGGGGGACTGAAGCTTTCTTT. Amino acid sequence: CASSDRGRGTEAFF.

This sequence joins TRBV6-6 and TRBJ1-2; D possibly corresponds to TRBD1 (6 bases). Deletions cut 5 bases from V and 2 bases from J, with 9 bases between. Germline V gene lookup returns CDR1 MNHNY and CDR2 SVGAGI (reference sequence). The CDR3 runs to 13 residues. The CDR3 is CASSRDTNYGYTF. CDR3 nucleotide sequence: TGTGCCAGCAGTCGGGACACCAACTATGGCTACACCTTC.

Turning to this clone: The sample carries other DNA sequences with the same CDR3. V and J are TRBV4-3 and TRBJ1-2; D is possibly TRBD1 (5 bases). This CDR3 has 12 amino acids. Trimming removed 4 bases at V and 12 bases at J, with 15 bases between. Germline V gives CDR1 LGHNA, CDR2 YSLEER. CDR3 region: CASSPGTLPHTF. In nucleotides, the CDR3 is TGCGCCAGCAGCCCCGGGACTCTGCCTCACACCTTC.

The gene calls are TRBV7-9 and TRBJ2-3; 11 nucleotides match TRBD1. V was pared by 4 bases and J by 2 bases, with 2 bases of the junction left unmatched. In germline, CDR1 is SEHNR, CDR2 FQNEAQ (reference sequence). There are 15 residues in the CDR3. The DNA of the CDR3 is TGTGCCAGCAGCTACGGACAGGGGGCCACAGATACGCAGTATTTT. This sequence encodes CASSYGQGATDTQYF.

CDR3 amino acids: CARSPGQGPDTQYF. In DNA, the CDR3 is TGTGCCCGATCTCCGGGACAGGGTCCGGATACGCAGTATTTT. The V and J genes are TRBV30 and TRBJ2-3; 9 bases align to TRBD1. V shed 8 bases, J shed 6 bases, and the junction held 12 bases outside the gene matches. The CDR3 has 14 amino acids. CDR1 GTSNPN and CDR2 SVGIG come from the germline V gene (reference sequence).

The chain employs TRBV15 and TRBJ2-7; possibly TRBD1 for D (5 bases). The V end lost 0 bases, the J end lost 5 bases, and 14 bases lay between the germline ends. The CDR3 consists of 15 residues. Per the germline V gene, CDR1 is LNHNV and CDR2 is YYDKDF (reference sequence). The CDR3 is CATSRESRAGDEQYF. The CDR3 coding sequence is TGTGCCACCAGCAGAGAATCCAGGGCCGGCGACGAGCAGTACTTC.